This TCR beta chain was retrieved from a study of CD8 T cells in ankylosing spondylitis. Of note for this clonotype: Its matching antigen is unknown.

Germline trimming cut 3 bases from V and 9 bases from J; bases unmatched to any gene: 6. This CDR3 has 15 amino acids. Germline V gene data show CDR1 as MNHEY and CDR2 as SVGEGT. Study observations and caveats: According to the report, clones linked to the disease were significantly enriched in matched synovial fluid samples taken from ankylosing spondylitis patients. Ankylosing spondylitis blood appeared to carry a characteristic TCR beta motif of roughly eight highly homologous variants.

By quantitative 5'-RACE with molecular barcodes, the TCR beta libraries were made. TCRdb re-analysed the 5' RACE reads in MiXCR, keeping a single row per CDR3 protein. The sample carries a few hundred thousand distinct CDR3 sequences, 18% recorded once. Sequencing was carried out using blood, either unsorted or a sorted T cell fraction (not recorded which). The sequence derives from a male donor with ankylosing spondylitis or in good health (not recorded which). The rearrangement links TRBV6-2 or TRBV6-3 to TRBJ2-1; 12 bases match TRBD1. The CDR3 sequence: CASSYEGTGGFEQFF. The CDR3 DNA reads TGTGCCAGCAGTTATGAGGGGACAGGGGGCTTTGAGCAGTTCTTC.